This T cell receptor beta chain was recorded in a study of cytomegalovirus exposure and HLA in healthy donors. Findings of the study overall: Researchers reportedly found TCR beta sequences accurately predicted most subjects' HLA-A and HLA-B alleles. A later look showed TCR association rates differing by HLA locus, highest for DRB1 and lowest for HLA-C. A prior analysis recorded that most TCR beta V segments were productive about 87% or about 30% of the time.

Primers for the PCR totalled 60 Vbeta and 13 Jbeta. Original methodology: Around 10 million of the about 80 million unique TCR beta chains counted in a later analysis were shared. This table comes from immunoSEQ multiplex PCR, and its TCRdb copy is limited to in-frame clones, with some not included. V and J calls and clone size are copied from that table; D and trimming were computed from the DNA. This sample's clone table lists roughly 120,000 clones. Trimming at V came to 0 bases and at J to 5 bases, leaving 5 bases not matched to a gene. The CDR3 totals 16 residues. Germline CDR1 KGHSH, CDR2 LQKENI. Of note for this clone: Its antigen remains unknown.

Sequencing was carried out using PBMCs. The chain is built from TRBV18 and TRBJ1-5; TRBD1 agrees at 9 bases. This TCR derives from a middle-aged man in good health and CMV-seropositive. For the CDR3, the DNA is TGTGCCAGCTCACCACCGGGGACAGGGCGGGATCAGCCCCAGCATTTT. Translating it yields CASSPPGTGRDQPQHF.